These 6 T cell receptor beta chains came from one sample sequenced in a study of cytomegalovirus exposure and HLA in healthy donors. PCR used 60 Vbeta primers and 13 Jbeta primers. TCRdb's table, derived via immunoSEQ multiplex PCR, lists solely in-frame clones and lacks some. This listing includes tens of thousands of clones. Material: PBMCs. Receptors were obtained from a man aged 45-65 years in good health and CMV-seronegative.

V usage is TRBV5-4 and J usage is TRBJ1-4; D gene unclear. Germline lookup yields CDR1 SGHNT and CDR2 YYREEE (reference sequence). V was shortened by 4 bases and J by 2 bases, with 9 bases between the two germline ends. The CDR3 length is 14 residues. The CDR3 DNA sequence: TGTGCCAGCAGCGGAGGGTTGACTAATGAAAAACTGTTTTTT. Its protein product is CASSGGLTNEKLFF.

The chain links TRBV4-1 to TRBJ2-2; D not resolved. V dropped 2 bases and J dropped 3 bases, with 10 bases sitting between them. Germline loops: CDR1 MGHRA, CDR2 YSYEKL. The CDR3 extends over 15 amino acids. Here the CDR3 DNA reads TGCGCCAGCAGCCAACGTCAGGTCGACACCGGGGAGCTGTTTTTT. This sequence encodes CASSQRQVDTGELFF.

This chain joins TRBV6-1 and TRBJ1-2; D uncertain. Trimming stripped 1 base from V and 2 bases from J, with 5 bases between. Germline loops: CDR1 MNHNS, CDR2 SASEGT. The CDR3 has 13 amino acids. The CDR3 sequence: CASSEDTNYGYTF. The CDR3 DNA reads as TGTGCCAGCAGTGAAGACACCAACTATGGCTACACCTTC.

Notes on this clone: One end of the junction fails to match germline, which may point to a read error. The rearrangement joins TRBV7-9 to TRBJ2-7, with 12 bases identical to TRBD1. The CDR3 is 15 amino acids. Germline assignment: CDR1 SEHNR and CDR2 FQNEAQ (reference sequence). Here the CDR3 reads CANSLGGQGASEQYF. The DNA for the CDR3 is TGTGCCAACAGCTTAGGGGGACAGGGGGCTAGCGAGCAGTACTTC. The full variable domain, with the rest looked up from reference TRBV7-9 and TRBJ2-7, is DTGVSQNPRHKITKRGQNVTFRCDPISEHNRLYWYRQTLGQGPEFLTYFQNEAQLEKSRLLSDRFSAERPKGSFSTLEIQRTEQGDSAMYLCANSLGGQGASEQYFGPGTRLTVT.

V gene TRBV28 combines with J gene TRBJ2-7; 9 bases map to TRBD2. Germline V lookup: CDR1 MDHEN, CDR2 SYDVKM. Germline trimming cut 6 bases from V and 3 bases from J; bases unmatched to any gene: 12. This CDR3 is built from 16 residues. In DNA, the CDR3 is TGTGCCAGCAGCCCCCCAGGAGCGGGGGGCATCTACGAGCAGTACTTC. The encoded protein is CASSPPGAGGIYEQYF. The full variable domain, in which reference TRBV28 and TRBJ2-7 provide the parts outside the CDR3, is DVKVTQSSRYLVKRTGEKVFLECVQDMDHENMFWYRQDPGLGLRLIYFSYDVKMKEKGDIPEGYSVSREKKERFSLILESASTNQTSMYLCASSPPGAGGIYEQYFGPGTRLTVT.

The genes are TRBV5-3 and TRBJ2-1, with TRBD2 matching over 11 bases. TRBV5-3 is filed as an ORF, its function uncertain. The length of the CDR3 is 16 residues. Losses at the gene ends were 0 bases for V and 8 bases for J; bases not matched to a gene: 7. The CDR3 DNA sequence: TGTGCCAGAAGCTTGGCCCTTCCTAGCGGGGGGCATGAGCAGTTCTTC. Residues: CARSLALPSGGHEQFF.